What follows describes a single T cell receptor beta chain. Distinct nucleotide sequences in the sample also encode this CDR3. This sample is drawn from a study of shared clonotypes between healthy human individuals. Trimming took off 0 bases at V and 2 bases at J, with 5 bases between the two ends. The CDR3 loop spans 13 amino acids. Germline CDR1 SGDLS, CDR2 YYNGEE. Profiled with immunoSEQ multiplex PCR; TCRdb holds only in-frame clones, not every one. The data hold 2.3 million or so clones, with about 92% observed a single time. Source material: naive CD4+ T cells from PBMCs. Subset denoted: CD45RA+ positively selected. The receptor was derived from a man between 18 and 29 years old in good health. Some clones in this sample may be carry-over from other donors' samples. This chain uses TRBV9 with TRBJ1-2; unclear D gene. CDR3 in amino acids: CASSVDGNYGYTF. In DNA form, the CDR3 reads TGTGCCAGCAGCGTAGACGGAAACTATGGCTACACCTTC.